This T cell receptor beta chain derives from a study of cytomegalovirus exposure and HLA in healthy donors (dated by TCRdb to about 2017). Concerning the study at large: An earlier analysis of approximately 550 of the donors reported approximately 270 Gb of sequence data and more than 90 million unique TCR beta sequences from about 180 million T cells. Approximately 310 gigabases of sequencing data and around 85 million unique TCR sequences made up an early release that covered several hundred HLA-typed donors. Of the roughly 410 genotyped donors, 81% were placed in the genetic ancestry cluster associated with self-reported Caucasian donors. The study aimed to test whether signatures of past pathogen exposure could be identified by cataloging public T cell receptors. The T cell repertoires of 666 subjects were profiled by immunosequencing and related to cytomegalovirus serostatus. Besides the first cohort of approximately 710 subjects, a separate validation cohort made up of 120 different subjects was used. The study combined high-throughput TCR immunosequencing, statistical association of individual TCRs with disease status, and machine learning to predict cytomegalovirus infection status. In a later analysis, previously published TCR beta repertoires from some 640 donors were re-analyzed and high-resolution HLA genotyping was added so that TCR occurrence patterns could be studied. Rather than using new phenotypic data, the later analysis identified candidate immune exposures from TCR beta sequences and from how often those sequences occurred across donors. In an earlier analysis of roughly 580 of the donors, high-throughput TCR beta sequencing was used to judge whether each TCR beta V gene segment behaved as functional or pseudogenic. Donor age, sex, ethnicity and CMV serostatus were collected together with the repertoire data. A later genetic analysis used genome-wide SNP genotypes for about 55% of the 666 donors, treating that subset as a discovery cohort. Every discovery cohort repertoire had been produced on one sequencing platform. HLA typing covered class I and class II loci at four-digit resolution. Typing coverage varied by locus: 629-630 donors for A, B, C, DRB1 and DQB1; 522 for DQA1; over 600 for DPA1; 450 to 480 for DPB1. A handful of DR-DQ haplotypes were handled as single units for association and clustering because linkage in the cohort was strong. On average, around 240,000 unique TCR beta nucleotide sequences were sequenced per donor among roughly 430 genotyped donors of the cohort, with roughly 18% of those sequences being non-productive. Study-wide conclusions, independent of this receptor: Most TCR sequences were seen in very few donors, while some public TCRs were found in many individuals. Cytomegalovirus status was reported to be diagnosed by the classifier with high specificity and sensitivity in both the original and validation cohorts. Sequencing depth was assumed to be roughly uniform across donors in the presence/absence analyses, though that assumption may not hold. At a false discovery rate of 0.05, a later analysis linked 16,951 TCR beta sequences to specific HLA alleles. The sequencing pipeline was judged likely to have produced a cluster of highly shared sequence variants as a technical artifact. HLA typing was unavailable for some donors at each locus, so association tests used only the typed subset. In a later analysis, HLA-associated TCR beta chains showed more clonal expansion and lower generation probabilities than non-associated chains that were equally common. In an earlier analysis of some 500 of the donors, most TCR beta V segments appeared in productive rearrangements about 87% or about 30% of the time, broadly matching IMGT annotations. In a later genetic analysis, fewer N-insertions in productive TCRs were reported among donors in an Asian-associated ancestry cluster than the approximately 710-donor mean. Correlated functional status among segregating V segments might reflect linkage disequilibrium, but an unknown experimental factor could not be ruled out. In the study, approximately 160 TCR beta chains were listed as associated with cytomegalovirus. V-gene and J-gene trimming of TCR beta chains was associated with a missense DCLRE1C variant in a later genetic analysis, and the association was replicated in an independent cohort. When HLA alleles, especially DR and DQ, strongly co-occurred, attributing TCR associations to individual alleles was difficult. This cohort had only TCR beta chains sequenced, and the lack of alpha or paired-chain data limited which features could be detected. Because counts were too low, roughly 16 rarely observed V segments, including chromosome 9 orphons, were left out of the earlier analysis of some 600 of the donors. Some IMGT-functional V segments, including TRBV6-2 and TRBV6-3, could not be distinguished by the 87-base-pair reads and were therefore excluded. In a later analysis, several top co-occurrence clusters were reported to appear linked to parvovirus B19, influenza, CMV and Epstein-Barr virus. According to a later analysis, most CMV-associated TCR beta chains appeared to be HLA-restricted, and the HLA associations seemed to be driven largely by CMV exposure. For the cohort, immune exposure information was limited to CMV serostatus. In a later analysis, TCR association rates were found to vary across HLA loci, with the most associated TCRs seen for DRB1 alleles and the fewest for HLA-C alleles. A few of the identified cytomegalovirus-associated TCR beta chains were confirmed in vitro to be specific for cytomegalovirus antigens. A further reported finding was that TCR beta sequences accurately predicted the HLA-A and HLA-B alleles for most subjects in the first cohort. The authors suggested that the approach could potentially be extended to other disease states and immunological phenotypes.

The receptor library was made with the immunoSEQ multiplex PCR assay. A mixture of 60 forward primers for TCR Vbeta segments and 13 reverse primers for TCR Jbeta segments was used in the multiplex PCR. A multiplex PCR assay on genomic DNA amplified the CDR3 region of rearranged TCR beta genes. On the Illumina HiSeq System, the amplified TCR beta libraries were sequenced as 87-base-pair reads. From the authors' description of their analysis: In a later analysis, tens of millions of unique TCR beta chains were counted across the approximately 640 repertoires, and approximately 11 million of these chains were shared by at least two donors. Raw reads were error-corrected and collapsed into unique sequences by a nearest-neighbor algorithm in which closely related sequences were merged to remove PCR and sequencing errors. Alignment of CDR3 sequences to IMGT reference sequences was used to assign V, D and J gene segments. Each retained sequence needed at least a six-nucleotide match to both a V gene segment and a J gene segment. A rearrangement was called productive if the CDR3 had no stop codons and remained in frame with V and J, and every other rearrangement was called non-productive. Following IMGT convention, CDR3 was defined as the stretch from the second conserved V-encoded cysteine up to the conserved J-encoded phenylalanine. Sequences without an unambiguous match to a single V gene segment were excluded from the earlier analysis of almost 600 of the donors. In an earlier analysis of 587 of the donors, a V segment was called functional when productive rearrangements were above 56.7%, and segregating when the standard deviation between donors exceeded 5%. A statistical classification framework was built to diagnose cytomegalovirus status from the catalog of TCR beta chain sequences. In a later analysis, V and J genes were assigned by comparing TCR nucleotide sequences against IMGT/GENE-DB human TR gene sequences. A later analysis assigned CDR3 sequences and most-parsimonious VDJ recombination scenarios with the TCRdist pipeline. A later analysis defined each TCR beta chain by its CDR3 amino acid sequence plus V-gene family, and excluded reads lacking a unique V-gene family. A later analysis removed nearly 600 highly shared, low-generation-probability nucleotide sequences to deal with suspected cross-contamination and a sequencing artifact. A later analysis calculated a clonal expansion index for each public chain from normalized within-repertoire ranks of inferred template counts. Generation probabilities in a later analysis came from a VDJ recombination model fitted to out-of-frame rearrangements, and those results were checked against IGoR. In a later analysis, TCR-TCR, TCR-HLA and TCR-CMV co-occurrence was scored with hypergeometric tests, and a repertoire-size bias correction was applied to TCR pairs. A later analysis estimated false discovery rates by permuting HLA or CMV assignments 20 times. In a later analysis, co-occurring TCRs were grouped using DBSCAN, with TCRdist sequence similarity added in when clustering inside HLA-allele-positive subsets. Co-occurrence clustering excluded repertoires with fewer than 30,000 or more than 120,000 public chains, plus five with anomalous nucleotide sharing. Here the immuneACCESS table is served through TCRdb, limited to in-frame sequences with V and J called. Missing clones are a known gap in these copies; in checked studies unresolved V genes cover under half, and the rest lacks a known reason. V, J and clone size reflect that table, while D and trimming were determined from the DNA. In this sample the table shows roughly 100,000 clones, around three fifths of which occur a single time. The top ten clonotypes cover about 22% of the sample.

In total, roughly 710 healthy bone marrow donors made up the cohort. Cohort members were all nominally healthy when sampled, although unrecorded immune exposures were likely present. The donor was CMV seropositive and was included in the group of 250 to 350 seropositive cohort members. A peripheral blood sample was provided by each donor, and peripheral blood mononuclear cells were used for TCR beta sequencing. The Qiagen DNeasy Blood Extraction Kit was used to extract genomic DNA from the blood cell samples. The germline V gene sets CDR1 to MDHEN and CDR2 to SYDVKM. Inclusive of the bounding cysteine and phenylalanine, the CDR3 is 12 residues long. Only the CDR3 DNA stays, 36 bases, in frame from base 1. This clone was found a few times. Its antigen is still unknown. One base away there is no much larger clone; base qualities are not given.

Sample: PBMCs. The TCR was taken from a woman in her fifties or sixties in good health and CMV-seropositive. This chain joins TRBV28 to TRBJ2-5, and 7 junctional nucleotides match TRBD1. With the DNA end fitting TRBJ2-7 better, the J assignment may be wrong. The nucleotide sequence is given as TGTGCCAGCACCATGACAGGGAGCGAGCAGTACTTC. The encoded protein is CASTMTGSEQYF.